Here is one TCR beta chain with its context. This sample is part of a study of blood T cell repertoires in COVID-19. Study as a whole: The United States, Italy and Spain supplied acute and convalescent COVID-19 samples. From T cells, B-cell-depleted T cells, or PBMCs came the material, which was cDNA or gDNA.

Original handling: Estimates of nucleated cell counts were drawn from the amplification of reference gene primers. Some clones are missing from TCRdb's copy, which holds only in-frame ones; the method was immunoSEQ multiplex PCR. For V, J and clone size, that table is used; D and trimming come from the DNA. Here the sample spans 300,000 to 450,000 clones, more than 75% being singletons. The length of the CDR3 is 18 residues. Sequenced sample: peripheral blood. The TCR comes from a human donor with acute or convalescent COVID-19. The donor label of this sample is uncertain. The rearrangement links TRBV21-1 to TRBJ2-1; the table's D call, TRBD1, was not checked against the DNA. TRBV21-1 is described as a pseudogene. DNA of the CDR3: TGTGCCAGCAGCAAAGGCGACAGGGGACGAAAACTGTACAATGAGCAGTTCTTC. It specifies CASSKGDRGRKLYNEQFF.